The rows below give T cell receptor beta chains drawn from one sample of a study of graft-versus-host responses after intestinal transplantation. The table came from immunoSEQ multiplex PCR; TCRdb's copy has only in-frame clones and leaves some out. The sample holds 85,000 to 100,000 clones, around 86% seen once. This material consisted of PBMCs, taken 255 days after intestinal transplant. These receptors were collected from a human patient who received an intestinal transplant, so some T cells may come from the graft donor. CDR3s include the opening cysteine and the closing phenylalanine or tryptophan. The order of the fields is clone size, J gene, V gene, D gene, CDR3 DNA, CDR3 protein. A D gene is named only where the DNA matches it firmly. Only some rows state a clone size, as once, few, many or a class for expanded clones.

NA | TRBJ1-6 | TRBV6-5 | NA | TGTGCCAGCAGTTACTCGATGGGGGGGCCGGGTTCACCCCTCCACTTT | CASSYSMGGPGSPLHF
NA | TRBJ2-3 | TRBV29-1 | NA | TGCAGCGTTGAAGGACACCGCACAGATACGCAGTATTTT | CSVEGHRTDTQYF
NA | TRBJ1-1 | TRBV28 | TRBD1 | TGTGCCAGCAGCCCCGGGACAGGCGCTGAAGCTTTCTTT | CASSPGTGAEAFF
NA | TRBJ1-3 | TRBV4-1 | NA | TGCGCCAGCAGCCCCTCCGGGATAGACAGGGGAAACACCATATATTTT | CASSPSGIDRGNTIYF
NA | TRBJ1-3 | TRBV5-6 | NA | TGTGCCAGCAGCTTCCGAGATACACTGGACTCTGGAAACACCATATATTTT | CASSFRDTLDSGNTIYF
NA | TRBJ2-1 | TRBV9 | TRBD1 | TGTGCCAGCCAAGGGACAGGATGGAATGAGCAGTTCTTC | CASQGTGWNEQFF
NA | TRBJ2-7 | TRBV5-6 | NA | TGTGCCAGCAGCGACCGCACCTACGAGCAGTACTTC | CASSDRTYEQYF
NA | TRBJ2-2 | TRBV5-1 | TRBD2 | TGCGCCAGCAGCTTGTCGGTTTGGCGGGAGAGGGAAACCGGGGAGCTGTTTTTT | CASSLSVWRERETGELFF
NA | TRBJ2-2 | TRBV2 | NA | TGTGCCAGCAGTGAAGTATGGCAGGGAAGCACCGGGGAGCTGTTTTTT | CASSEVWQGSTGELFF
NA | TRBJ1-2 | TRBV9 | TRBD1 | TGTGCCAGCAGTTCCGGGACAGGGTTTGGCTACACCTTC | CASSSGTGFGYTF
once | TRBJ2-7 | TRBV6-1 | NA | TGTGCCAGCAGGTTGACTAGCTACGAGCAGTACTTC | CASRLTSYEQYF
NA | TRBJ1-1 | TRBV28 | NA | TGTGCCAGCACCGCAGGGATGAACACTGAAGCTTTCTTT | CASTAGMNTEAFF
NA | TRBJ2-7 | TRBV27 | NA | TGTGCCAGCAGTTTTGCTCAGGGCAAGTACGAGCAGTACTTC | CASSFAQGKYEQYF
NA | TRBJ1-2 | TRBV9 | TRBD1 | TGTGCCAGCAGCCCCAGACAGGGTCTTGGCTACACCTTC | CASSPRQGLGYTF
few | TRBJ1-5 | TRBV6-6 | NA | TGTGCCAGCAGTTTCAGGTGGAGCAGCAATCAGCCCCAGCATTTT | CASSFRWSSNQPQHF
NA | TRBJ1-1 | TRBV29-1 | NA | TGCAGCGCGGGGAACACTGAAGCTTTCTTT | CSAGNTEAFF
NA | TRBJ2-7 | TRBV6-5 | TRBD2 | TGTGCCAGCAGTCTGCTAGCGGGGGGAGCCTACGAGCAGTACTTC | CASSLLAGGAYEQYF
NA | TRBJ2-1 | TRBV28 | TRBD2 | TGTGCCAGCAGTTTGGCTAGCGGGAGGAATGAGCAGTTCTTC | CASSLASGRNEQFF
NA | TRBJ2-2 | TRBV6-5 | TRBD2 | TGTGCCAGCAGCGGACTAGCGTACACCGGGGAGCTGTTTTTT | CASSGLAYTGELFF
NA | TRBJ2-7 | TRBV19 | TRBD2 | TGTGCCAGTAGTCCGTACGAAGCGGGAGGGAAGGAGCAGTACTTC | CASSPYEAGGKEQYF
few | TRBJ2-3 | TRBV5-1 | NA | TGCGCCAGCAGCATGACAGCTAGCACAGATACGCAGTATTTT | CASSMTASTDTQYF
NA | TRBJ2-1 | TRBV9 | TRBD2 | TGTGCCAGCAGCCCGGCCCGTCAGGCCCCCGGGAGGGATGAGCAGTTCTTC | CASSPARQAPGRDEQFF
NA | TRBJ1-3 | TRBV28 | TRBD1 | TGTGCCAGCAGCCTCGACAGGGTTGGTGGAAACACCATATATTTT | CASSLDRVGGNTIYF
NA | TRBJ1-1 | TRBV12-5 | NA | NA | CASGLGMGVGGTNTEAFF
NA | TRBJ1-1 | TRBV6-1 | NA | TGTGCCAGCCGGGGGGTAGTTGGGACTGAAGCTTTCTTT | CASRGVVGTEAFF
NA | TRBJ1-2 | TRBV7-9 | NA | TGTGCCAGCAGCACCTACGCAGGGGTAGGTTATGGCTACACCTTC | CASSTYAGVGYGYTF
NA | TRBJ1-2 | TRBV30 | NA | TGTGCCTGGAGTCCCGGGGGTGGACCCTATGGCTACACCTTC | CAWSPGGGPYGYTF
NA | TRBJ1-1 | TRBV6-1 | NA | TGTGCCAGCAGTTCGACAGTTCTGGACACTGAAGCTTTCTTT | CASSSTVLDTEAFF
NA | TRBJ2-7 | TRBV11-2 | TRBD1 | TGTGCCAGCAGCTCGGACAGGGAGACCTACGAGCAGTACTTC | CASSSDRETYEQYF
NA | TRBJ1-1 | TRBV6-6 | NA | TGTGCCAGCAGGGCTCAAGGGAACACTGAAGCTTTCTTT | CASRAQGNTEAFF
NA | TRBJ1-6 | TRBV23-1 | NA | TGCGCCAGCAGTCAAGGGGCCCCTAATTCACCCCTCCACTTT | CASSQGAPNSPLHF
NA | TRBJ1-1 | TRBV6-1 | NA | TGTGCCAGCAGTGGACACCGGAACACTGAAGCTTTCTTT | CASSGHRNTEAFF
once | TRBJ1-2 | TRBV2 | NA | TGTGCCAGCATGGAGGCCTGGCTCGATGGCTACACCTTC | CASMEAWLDGYTF
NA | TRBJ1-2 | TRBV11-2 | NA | TGTGCCAGCAGCTTAGTGGGGCTCGAAGCCTATGGCTACACCTTC | CASSLVGLEAYGYTF
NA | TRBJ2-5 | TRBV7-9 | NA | TGTGCCAGCAGCTTGGCCGGGCGGGAGACCCAGTACTTC | CASSLAGRETQYF
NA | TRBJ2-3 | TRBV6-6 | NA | TGTGCCAGCAGTTCAGCAGGGGGCACAGATACGCAGTATTTT | CASSSAGGTDTQYF
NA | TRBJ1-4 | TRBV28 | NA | TGTGCCAGCAGTCCCTATATTGCAACTAATGAAAAACTGTTTTTT | CASSPYIATNEKLFF
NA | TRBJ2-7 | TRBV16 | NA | TGTGCCAGCAGCCAATCCCCGGACTACGAGCAGTACTTC | CASSQSPDYEQYF
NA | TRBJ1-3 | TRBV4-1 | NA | TGCGCCAGCAGCCACGGTGGCGGGAGCCTTGCAGGAAACACCATATATTTT | CASSHGGGSLAGNTIYF